The subject of this entry is one TCR beta chain. TCRdb's table, derived via immunoSEQ multiplex PCR, lists solely in-frame clones and lacks some. The sample carries roughly 300,000 clones, 80% to 90% recorded once. The record originates from a study of blood T cell repertoires in COVID-19. The origin of this receptor is a man aged 18 to 29 who had recovered from COVID-19. The sample was peripheral blood.

CDR3 DNA sequence: TGTGCCAGCAGCCGGACAGGGGGATCTGAAGCTTTCTTT. This sequence encodes CASSRTGGSEAFF. The chain uses TRBV11-3 and TRBJ1-1; 10 bases map to TRBD1. This CDR3 is built from 13 residues. The germline V gene has CDR1 SGHNT and CDR2 YENEEA. Losses at the gene ends were 5 bases for V and 6 bases for J; bases not matched to a gene: 3.